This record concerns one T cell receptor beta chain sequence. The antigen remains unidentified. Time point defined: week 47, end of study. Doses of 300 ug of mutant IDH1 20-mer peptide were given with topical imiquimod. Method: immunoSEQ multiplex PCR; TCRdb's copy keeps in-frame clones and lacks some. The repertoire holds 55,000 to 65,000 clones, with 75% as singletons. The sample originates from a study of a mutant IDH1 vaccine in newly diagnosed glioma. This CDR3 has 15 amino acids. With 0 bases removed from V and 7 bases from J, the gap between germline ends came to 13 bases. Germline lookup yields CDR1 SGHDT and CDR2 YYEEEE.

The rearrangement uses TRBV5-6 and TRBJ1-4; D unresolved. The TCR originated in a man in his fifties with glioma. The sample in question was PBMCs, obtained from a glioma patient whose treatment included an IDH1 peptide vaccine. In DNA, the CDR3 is TGTGCCAGCAGCTTGGGAGGTAGAGTCTTTGAAAAACTGTTTTTT. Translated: CASSLGGRVFEKLFF.